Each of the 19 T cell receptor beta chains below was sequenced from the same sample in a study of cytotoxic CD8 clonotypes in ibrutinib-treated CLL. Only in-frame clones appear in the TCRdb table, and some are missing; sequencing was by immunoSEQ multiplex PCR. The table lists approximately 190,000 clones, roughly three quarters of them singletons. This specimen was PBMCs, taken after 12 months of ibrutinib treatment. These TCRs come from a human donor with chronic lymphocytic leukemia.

The CDR3 region is CASSYTLTGAEAFF. The CDR3 nucleotides are TGTGCCAGCAGTTACACGTTGACGGGTGCTGAAGCTTTCTTT. The V call is TRBV28, the J call TRBJ1-1, with D unclear. Germline V gene lookup returns CDR1 MDHEN and CDR2 SYDVKM. The CDR3 totals 14 residues. Trimming shortened V by 4 bases and J by 6 bases, and 15 bases separated the two germline ends.

The CDR3 region has the DNA TGTGCCAGTACCGACTTAAGCAATCAGCCCCAGCATTTT. It translates to CASTDLSNQPQHF. This sequence joins TRBV19 and TRBJ1-5; unclear D gene. This CDR3 contains 13 residues. The V end lost 7 bases, the J end lost 1 base, and 8 bases lay between the germline ends. Germline V gives CDR1 LNHDA, CDR2 SQIVND (reference sequence).

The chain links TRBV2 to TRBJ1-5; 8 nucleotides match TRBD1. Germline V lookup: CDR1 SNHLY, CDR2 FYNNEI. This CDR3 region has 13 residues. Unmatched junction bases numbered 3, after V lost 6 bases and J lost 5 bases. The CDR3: CASRQTGDQPQHF. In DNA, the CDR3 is TGTGCCAGCAGGCAGACAGGGGATCAGCCCCAGCATTTT.

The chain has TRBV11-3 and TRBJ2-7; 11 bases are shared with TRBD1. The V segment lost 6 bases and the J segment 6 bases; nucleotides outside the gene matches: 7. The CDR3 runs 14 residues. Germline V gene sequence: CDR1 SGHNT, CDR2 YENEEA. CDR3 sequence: CASSPGQGVVEQYF. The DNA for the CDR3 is TGTGCCAGCAGTCCGGGACAGGGGGTGGTCGAGCAGTACTTC. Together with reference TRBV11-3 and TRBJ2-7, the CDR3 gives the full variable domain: EAGVVQSPRYKIIEKKQPVAFWCNPISGHNTLYWYLQNLGQGPELLIRYENEEAVDDSQLPKDRFSAERLKGVDSTLKIQPAELGDSAVYLCASSPGQGVVEQYFGPGTRLTVT.

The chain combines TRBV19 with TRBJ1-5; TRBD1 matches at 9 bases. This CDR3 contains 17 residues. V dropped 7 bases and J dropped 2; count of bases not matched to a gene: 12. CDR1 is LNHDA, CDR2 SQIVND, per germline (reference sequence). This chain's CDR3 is CASKRDRASGGNQPQHF. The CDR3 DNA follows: TGTGCCAGTAAGAGGGACAGGGCTAGTGGGGGCAATCAGCCCCAGCATTTT. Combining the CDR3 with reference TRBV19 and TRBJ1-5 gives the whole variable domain DGGITQSPKYLFRKEGQNVTLSCEQNLNHDAMYWYRQDPGQGLRLIYYSQIVNDFQKGDIAEGYSVSREKKESFPLTVTSAQKNPTAFYLCASKRDRASGGNQPQHFGDGTRLSIL.

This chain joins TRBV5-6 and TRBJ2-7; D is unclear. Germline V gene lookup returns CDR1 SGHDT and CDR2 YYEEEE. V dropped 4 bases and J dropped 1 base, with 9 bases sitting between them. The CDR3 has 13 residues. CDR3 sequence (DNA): TGTGCCAGCAGCGTAGAAAATTCCTACGAGCAGTACTTC. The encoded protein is CASSVENSYEQYF. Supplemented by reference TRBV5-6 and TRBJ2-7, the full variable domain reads DAGVTQSPTHLIKTRGQQVTLRCSPKSGHDTVSWYQQALGQGPQFIFQYYEEEERQRGNFPDRFSGHQFPNYSSELNVNALLLGDSALYLCASSVENSYEQYFGPGTRLTVT.

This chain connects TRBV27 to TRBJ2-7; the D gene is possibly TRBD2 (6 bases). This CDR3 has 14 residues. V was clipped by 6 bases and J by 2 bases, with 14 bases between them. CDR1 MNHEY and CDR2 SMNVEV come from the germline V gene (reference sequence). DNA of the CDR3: TGTGCCAGCAGAAGGAGGGGCGTTGCCTACGAGCAGTACTTC. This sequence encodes CASRRRGVAYEQYF.

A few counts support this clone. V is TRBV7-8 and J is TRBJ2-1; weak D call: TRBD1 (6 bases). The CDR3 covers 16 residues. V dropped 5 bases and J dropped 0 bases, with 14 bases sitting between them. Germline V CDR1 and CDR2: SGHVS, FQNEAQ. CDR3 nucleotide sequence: TGTGCCAGCAGCAGTAGGGGGTTGAGCTCCTACAATGAGCAGTTCTTC. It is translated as CASSSRGLSSYNEQFF.

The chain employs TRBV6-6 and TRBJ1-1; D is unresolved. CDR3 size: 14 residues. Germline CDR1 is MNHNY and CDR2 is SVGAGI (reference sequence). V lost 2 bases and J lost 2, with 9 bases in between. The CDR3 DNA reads TGTGCCAGCAGTTACGGCCGGGGTAACACTGAAGCTTTCTTT. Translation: CASSYGRGNTEAFF.

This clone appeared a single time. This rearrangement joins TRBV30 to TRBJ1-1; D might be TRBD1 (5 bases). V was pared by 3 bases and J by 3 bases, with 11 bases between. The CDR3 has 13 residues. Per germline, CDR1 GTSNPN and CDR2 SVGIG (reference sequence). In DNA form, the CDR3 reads TGTGCCTGGAGGATAAGGGGCCACACTGAAGCTTTCTTT. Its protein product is CAWRIRGHTEAFF. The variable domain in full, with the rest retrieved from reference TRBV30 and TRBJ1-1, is SQTIHQWPATLVQPVGSPLSLECTVEGTSNPNLYWYRQAAGRGLQLLFYSVGIGQISSEVPQNLSASRPQDRQFILSSKKLLLSDSGFYLCAWRIRGHTEAFFGQGTRLTVV.

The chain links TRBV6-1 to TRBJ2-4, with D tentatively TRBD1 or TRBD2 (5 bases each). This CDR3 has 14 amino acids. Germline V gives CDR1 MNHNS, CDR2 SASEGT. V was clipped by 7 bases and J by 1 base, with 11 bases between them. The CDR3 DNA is TGTGCCAGCACCATGGGGGTCGCCAAAAACATTCAGTACTTC. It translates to CASTMGVAKNIQYF.

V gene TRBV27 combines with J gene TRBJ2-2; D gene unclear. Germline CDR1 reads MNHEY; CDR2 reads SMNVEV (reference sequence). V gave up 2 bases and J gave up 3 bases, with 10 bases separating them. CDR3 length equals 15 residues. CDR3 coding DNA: TGTGCCAGCAGTTTACTCGGAAGACACACCGGGGAGCTGTTTTTT. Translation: CASSLLGRHTGELFF.

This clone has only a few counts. CDR3 sequence: CASSFDRTTEAFF. CDR3 sequence (DNA): TGCGCCAGCAGCTTCGACAGGACAACTGAAGCTTTCTTT. The genes are TRBV5-1 and TRBJ1-1; a weak D match, TRBD1 (6 bases). This CDR3 is 13 amino acids long. The V gene lost 2 bases and the J gene lost 5 bases, with 10 bases spanning the gap. Germline lookup yields CDR1 SGHRS and CDR2 YFSETQ.

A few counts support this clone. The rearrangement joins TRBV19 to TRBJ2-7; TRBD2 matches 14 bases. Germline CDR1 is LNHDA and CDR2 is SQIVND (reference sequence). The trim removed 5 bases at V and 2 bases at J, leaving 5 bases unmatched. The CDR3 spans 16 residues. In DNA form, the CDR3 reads TGTGCCAGTAGTGCGAGGACTAGCGGGAGGACCTACGAGCAGTACTTC. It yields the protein CASSARTSGRTYEQYF.

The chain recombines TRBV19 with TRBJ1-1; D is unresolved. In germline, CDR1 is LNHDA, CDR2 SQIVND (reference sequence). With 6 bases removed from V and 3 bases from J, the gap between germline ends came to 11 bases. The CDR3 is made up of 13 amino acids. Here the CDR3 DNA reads TGTGCCAGTAGCCACACCGTCTACACTGAAGCTTTCTTT. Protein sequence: CASSHTVYTEAFF.

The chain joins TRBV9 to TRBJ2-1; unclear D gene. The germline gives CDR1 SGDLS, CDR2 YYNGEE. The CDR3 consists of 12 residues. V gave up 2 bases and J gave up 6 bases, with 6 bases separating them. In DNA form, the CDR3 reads TGTGCCAGCAGCGTCCAGCGCAATGAGCAGTTCTTC. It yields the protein CASSVQRNEQFF. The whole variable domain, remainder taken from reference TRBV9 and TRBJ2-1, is DSGVTQTPKHLITATGQRVTLRCSPRSGDLSVYWYQQSLDQGLQFLIQYYNGEERAKGNILERFSAQQFPDLHSELNLSSLELGDSALYFCASSVQRNEQFFGPGTRLTVL.

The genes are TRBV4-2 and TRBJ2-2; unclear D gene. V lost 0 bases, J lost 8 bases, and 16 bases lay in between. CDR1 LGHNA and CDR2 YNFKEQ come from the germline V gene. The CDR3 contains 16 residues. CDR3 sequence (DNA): TGTGCCAGCAGCCAAGACGGTTTAGGGTTGAGTGGGGAGCTGTTTTTT. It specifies CASSQDGLGLSGELFF.

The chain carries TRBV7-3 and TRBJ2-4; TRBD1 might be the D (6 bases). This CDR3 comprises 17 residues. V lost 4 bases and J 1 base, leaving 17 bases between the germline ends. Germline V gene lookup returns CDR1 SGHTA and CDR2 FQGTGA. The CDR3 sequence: CASSSPLTGFAKNIQYF. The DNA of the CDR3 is TGTGCCAGCAGCTCCCCTTTGACAGGTTTTGCCAAAAACATTCAGTACTTC.

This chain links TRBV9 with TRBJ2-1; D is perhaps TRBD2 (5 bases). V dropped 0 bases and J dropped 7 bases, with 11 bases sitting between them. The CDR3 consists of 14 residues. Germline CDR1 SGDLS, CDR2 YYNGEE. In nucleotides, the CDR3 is TGTGCCAGCAGCGTAGCAGCGACTATGAATGAGCAGTTCTTC. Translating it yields CASSVAATMNEQFF.